Sequencing of this TCR beta chain was carried out in a study of T cell responses to AZD1222 COVID-19 vaccine. Germline lookup yields CDR1 LGHNA and CDR2 YSLEER. This CDR3 has 16 residues. The V and J ends lost 2 bases and 1 base, in that order; junction bases with no gene match: 7. Generated by immunoSEQ multiplex PCR, the TCRdb table keeps only in-frame clones and is missing some. The sample holds over 100,000 clones, around 90% seen once. The source is an adult in good health. The source material was peripheral blood, sampled on day 0 of AZD1222 vaccination. This rearrangement joins TRBV4-3 to TRBJ2-7; 8 bases fit TRBD1. The CDR3 DNA reads TGCGCCAGCAGCCAACTACACGGACAGGGATCCTACGAGCAGTACTTC. This sequence encodes CASSQLHGQGSYEQYF.